Each of the 16 T cell receptor beta chains below was sequenced from the same sample in a study of neurological immune-mediated disorders. MiXCR was run by TCRdb on the 5' RACE reads, yielding one entry per CDR3 protein. The sample includes roughly 50,000 distinct CDR3 sequences, about 12% seen only once; the top ten take approximately 10%. Time point given: longitudinal time-point 3. Specimen: PBMCs. The origin of the receptors is a male donor with HTLV-1-associated myelopathy (HAM/TSP).

This clonotype was detected ten times or more. V and J are TRBV5-5 and TRBJ2-2, with D possibly being TRBD1 (5 bases). From germline, CDR1 is SGHKS and CDR2 YYEKEE (reference sequence). The V and J ends lost 1 base and 4 bases respectively, with 17 bases between them. This CDR3 spans 17 amino acids. The CDR3 region is CASSLWSPTVRTGELFF. CDR3 nucleotide sequence: TGTGCCAGCAGCTTGTGGTCCCCGACAGTACGCACCGGGGAGCTGTTTTTT.

This clonotype was counted ten times or more. V and J are TRBV12-3 or TRBV12-4 and TRBJ2-5, with D possibly TRBD2 on 5 matching bases. The CDR3 consists of 14 residues. Trimming removed 8 bases from V and 5 bases from J, with 18 bases in between. The CDR3 region has the DNA TGTGCCAGCCGGGCAGGAAGGTCGGGGGAGACCCAGTACTTC. This codes for CASRAGRSGETQYF.

This clonotype has ten or more counts. The CDR3 DNA sequence: TGTGCCAGCAGTTTAGAGACAGGGGGCTTAGGATCACCCCTCCACTTT. It translates to CASSLETGGLGSPLHF. The genes are TRBV12-3 or TRBV12-4 and TRBJ1-6; 10 positions agree with TRBD1. The V and J ends lost 1 base and 10 bases, in that order; junction bases with no gene match: 7. The CDR3 is made up of 16 amino acids.

This clonotype occurred many times. The chain recombines TRBV29-1 with TRBJ2-1; 8 bases map to TRBD2. The length of the CDR3 is 16 residues. Germline values: CDR1 SQVTM, CDR2 ANQGSEA. The J segment lost 0 bases and the V segment lost 2 bases, leaving 6 bases of the junction unmatched. The DNA of the CDR3 is TGCAGCGTTGAAAGGGGTAGCGGGGCCTCCTACAATGAGCAGTTCTTC. It yields the protein CSVERGSGASYNEQFF.

This clonotype has a count of ten or more. V and J are TRBV12-3 or TRBV12-4 and TRBJ1-5, with D unresolved. The CDR3 is 15 amino acids. Deletions cut 6 bases from V and 2 bases from J, with 14 bases between. The DNA for the CDR3 is TGTGCCAGCAGCCGGACCGCATCTGGCAATCAGCCCCAGCATTTT. It translates to CASSRTASGNQPQHF.

The chain uses TRBV29-1 and TRBJ2-7, with D possibly being TRBD1 (6 bases). In germline, CDR1 is SQVTM, CDR2 ANQGSEA. This CDR3 has 12 residues. V gave up 7 bases and J gave up 9 bases, with 19 bases separating them. For the CDR3, the DNA is TGCAGCGCTCCGGGACAATATGGCGCGCAGTACTTC. It is translated as CSAPGQYGAQYF.

This clonotype was counted ten times or more. The chain employs TRBV29-1 and TRBJ1-5; D call uncertain. V dropped 4 bases and J dropped 7 bases, with 11 bases sitting between them. Germline loops: CDR1 SQVTM, CDR2 ANQGSEA. The CDR3 is made up of 12 amino acids. CDR3 coding DNA: TGCAGCGTTGGTGGCGGTCGGCAGCCCCAGCATTTT. Translating gives CSVGGGRQPQHF. Complete variable domain (other parts from reference TRBV29-1 and TRBJ1-5): SAVISQKPSRDICQRGTSLTIQCQVDSQVTMMFWYRQQPGQSLTLIATANQGSEATYESGFVIDKFPISRPNLTFSTLTVSNMSPEDSSIYLCSVGGGRQPQHFGDGTRLSIL.

This clonotype was recorded many times. This chain joins TRBV29-1 and TRBJ1-1; D gene unclear. Germline loops: CDR1 SQVTM, CDR2 ANQGSEA. This CDR3 is 13 amino acids long. V was shortened by 4 bases and J by 1 base, with 10 bases between the two germline ends. Here the CDR3 DNA reads TGCAGCGTTGTTGGACCGTCGAACACTGAAGCTTTCTTT. Its protein product is CSVVGPSNTEAFF.

This clonotype was counted ten times or more. The V call is TRBV5-1, the J call TRBJ1-1; 8 positions agree with TRBD1. From germline, CDR1 is SGHRS and CDR2 YFSETQ. This CDR3 has 15 amino acids. V shed 4 bases and J 1 base; nucleotides not matched to a gene: 6. The CDR3: CASSLRTGWNTEAFF. The CDR3 DNA sequence: TGCGCCAGCAGCCTCCGGACAGGGTGGAACACTGAAGCTTTCTTT.

This clonotype has at least ten counts. The CDR3 is CSARVAAFRGYTF. The CDR3 DNA follows: TGCAGTGCTAGAGTAGCAGCCTTCAGAGGCTACACCTTC. The genes are TRBV20-1 and TRBJ1-2; D not resolved. Trimming took off 1 base at V and 8 bases at J, with 14 bases between the two ends. The CDR3 has 13 amino acids. Per germline, CDR1 DFQATT and CDR2 SNEGSKA (reference sequence).

The table lists this clonotype with many counts. The chain joins TRBV28 to TRBJ2-5, with D perhaps matching TRBD1 or TRBD2 (6 bases each). Germline CDR1 MDHEN, CDR2 SYDVKM. The CDR3 runs to 13 residues. The ends were cut back, 5 bases at V and 7 bases at J, with 14 bases in the middle. CDR3 residues: CASSPTGARTQYF. Here the CDR3 DNA reads TGTGCCAGCAGTCCTACGGGGGCCCGGACCCAGTACTTC.

This clonotype has at least ten counts. J is TRBJ1-6 and V is TRBV20-1; tentative D call: TRBD1 (5 bases). CDR1 and CDR2 from the germline V gene are DFQATT and SNEGSKA (reference sequence). The length of the CDR3 is 16 residues. Trimming removed 0 bases from V and 1 base from J, with 10 bases in between. CDR3 DNA: TGCAGTGCTAGAGAGGGGGGGGTGTCCTATAATTCACCCCTCCACTTT. It yields the protein CSAREGGVSYNSPLHF.

This clonotype was seen repeatedly, ten times or more. The chain links TRBV15 to TRBJ2-3; D remains ambiguous. V dropped 0 bases and J dropped 3 bases, with 4 bases sitting between them. The germline V gene encodes CDR1 LNHNV and CDR2 YYDKDF (reference sequence). This CDR3 region has 13 residues. CDR3 loop: CATSRDSTDTQYF. The CDR3, as DNA: TGTGCCACCAGCAGAGATTCAACAGATACGCAGTATTTT.

Many counts were recorded for this clonotype. The CDR3 is CASSLELNEQFF. CDR3 sequence (DNA): TGTGCCAGCAGCTTAGAACTCAATGAGCAGTTCTTC. The chain links TRBV7-9 to TRBJ2-1, with D hard to call. This CDR3 is built from 12 residues. V lost 1 base and J lost 6, with 4 bases in between. Germline-derived CDR1 and CDR2 are SEHNR and FQNEAQ (reference sequence).

This clonotype occurred many times. The rearrangement links TRBV10-3 to TRBJ2-2; 8 bases fit TRBD2. This CDR3 has 16 amino acids. Germline assignment: CDR1 ENHRY and CDR2 SYGVKD. V lost 5 bases to trimming and J lost 5 bases; unmatched junction nucleotides: 10. CDR3: CAISFHGGGRTGELFF. Here the CDR3 DNA reads TGTGCCATCAGTTTCCACGGGGGGGGCCGGACCGGGGAGCTGTTTTTT.

This chain links TRBV3-1 with TRBJ2-7, with TRBD1 matching 7 bases. CDR1 is LGHDT and CDR2 is YNNKEL in the germline V gene (reference sequence). CDR3 length: 12 amino acids. Trimming at V came to 3 bases and at J to 11 bases, leaving 7 bases not matched to a gene. The CDR3 DNA reads TGTGCCAGCAGCCAGGGGACAGACGGGGAGTACTTC. This translates into CASSQGTDGEYF.